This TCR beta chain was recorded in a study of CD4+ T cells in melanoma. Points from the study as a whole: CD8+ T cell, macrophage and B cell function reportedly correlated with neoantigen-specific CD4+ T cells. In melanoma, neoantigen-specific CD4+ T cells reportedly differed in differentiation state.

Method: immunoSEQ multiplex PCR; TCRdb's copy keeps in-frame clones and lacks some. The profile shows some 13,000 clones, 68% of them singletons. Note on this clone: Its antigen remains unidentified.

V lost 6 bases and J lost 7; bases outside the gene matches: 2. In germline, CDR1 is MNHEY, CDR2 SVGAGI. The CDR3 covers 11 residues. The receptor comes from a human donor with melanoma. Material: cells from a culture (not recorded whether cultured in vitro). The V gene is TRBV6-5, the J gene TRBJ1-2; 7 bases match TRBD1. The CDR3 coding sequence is TGTGCCAGCAGACGACAGGGTGGCTACACCTTC. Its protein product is CASRRQGGYTF.